The 30 T cell receptor beta chains reported below all come from one sample, sequenced in a study of post-analysis software for immune sequencing data. The TCR beta cDNA libraries contained unique molecular identifiers. TCRdb analysed the PCR reads with MiXCR anew, one entry per CDR3 protein. The sample includes 400,000 to 500,000 distinct CDR3 sequences, about 39% of them seen just once. General study findings and limits: In patients, a few TRBV segments were more frequent than in controls, with TRBV5-6, TRBV5-1 and TRBV20-1 among them.

These receptors are not linked to any known antigen. Sequencing was performed on blood. All receptors come from a girl aged 2-10 years with multiple sclerosis.

This clonotype has only a few counts. The chain employs TRBV20-1 and TRBJ1-5; D not resolved. The ends were cut back, 6 bases at V and 3 bases at J, with 6 bases in the middle. Germline values: CDR1 DFQATT, CDR2 SNEGSKA (reference sequence). The CDR3 spans 11 residues. The CDR3 sequence is CSARDNQPQHF. CDR3 DNA: TGCAGTGCCCGTGACAATCAGCCCCAGCATTTT.

This CDR3 is CASSDSGTGLYNEQFF. CDR3 nucleotide sequence: TGTGCCAGCAGTGACTCGGGGACAGGGTTGTACAATGAGCAGTTCTTC. This chain uses TRBV6-4 with TRBJ2-1; the match to TRBD1 covers 9 bases. CDR1 and CDR2 (germline): MRHNA, SNTAGT. The CDR3 sequence is 16 residues long. The trim removed 0 bases at V and 4 bases at J, leaving 4 bases unmatched.

This clonotype turned up a few times. This chain links TRBV20-1 with TRBJ2-3; D tentatively fits TRBD1 or TRBD2 (5 bases each). The CDR3 contains 14 residues. The V gene lost 5 bases and the J gene lost 0 bases, with 12 bases spanning the gap. CDR1 and CDR2 (germline): DFQATT, SNEGSKA (reference sequence). The CDR3 loop reads CSAGKRGSTDTQYF. The CDR3 DNA is TGCAGTGCTGGAAAGAGGGGCAGCACAGATACGCAGTATTTT.

The table lists this clonotype with a few counts. The chain carries TRBV7-6 and TRBJ2-1; 9 bases are shared with TRBD2. V lost 0 bases and J lost 0; bases outside the gene matches: 6. Germline V lookup: CDR1 SGHVS, CDR2 FNYEAQ. The CDR3 sequence is 18 residues long. The CDR3 spells CASSLAPAGGPSYNEQFF. The DNA of the CDR3 is TGTGCCAGCAGCTTAGCTCCGGCGGGAGGGCCCTCCTACAATGAGCAGTTCTTC.

The table lists this clonotype with a few counts. The chain has TRBV29-1 and TRBJ2-1; D is ambiguous. The germline V gene encodes CDR1 SQVTM and CDR2 ANQGSEA. The CDR3 extends over 12 amino acids. In DNA, the CDR3 is TGCAGGGCCTCGTCACCCTACAATGAGCAGTTCTTC. Translated: CRASSPYNEQFF.

This clonotype came up a few times. The chain couples TRBV29-1 to TRBJ2-5; weak D call: TRBD2 (5 bases). This CDR3 comprises 14 residues. Germline V gene lookup returns CDR1 SQVTM and CDR2 ANQGSEA. V lost 8 bases and J lost 2, with 18 bases in between. Here the CDR3 reads CSYSLTNKQETQYF. CDR3 bases: TGCAGCTACTCTCTGACTAATAAACAAGAGACCCAGTACTTC. Full variable domain (missing parts from reference TRBV29-1 and TRBJ2-5): SAVISQKPSRDICQRGTSLTIQCQVDSQVTMMFWYRQQPGQSLTLIATANQGSEATYESGFVIDKFPISRPNLTFSTLTVSNMSPEDSSIYLCSYSLTNKQETQYFGPGTRLLVL.

This clonotype showed up many times. This chain joins TRBV6-5 and TRBJ2-5; 9 nucleotides align to TRBD1. The CDR3 extends over 16 amino acids. The trim removed 1 base at V and 6 bases at J, leaving 9 bases unmatched. CDR1 is MNHEY, CDR2 SVGAGI, per germline. The CDR3 is CASSYLQTGGAKTQYF. The CDR3 DNA is TGTGCCAGCAGTTACTTGCAGACAGGGGGAGCGAAGACCCAGTACTTC.

This clonotype was detected a few times. The chain joins TRBV6-2 or TRBV6-3 to TRBJ1-2; no firm D call. The V gene's germline CDR1 is MNHEY and CDR2 SVGEGT. The CDR3 consists of 12 residues. Trimming took off 6 bases at V and 4 bases at J, with 9 bases between the two ends. The chain's CDR3 is CASRSGAYGYTF. The CDR3 DNA follows: TGTGCCAGCAGATCGGGAGCCTATGGCTACACCTTC.

The sample holds one count of this clonotype. The V call is TRBV10-3, the J call TRBJ2-5; D unclear. Germline V CDR1 and CDR2: ENHRY, SYGVKD. The CDR3 extends over 13 amino acids. V dropped 7 bases and J dropped 1 base, with 10 bases sitting between them. CDR3 sequence: CAITRGSQETQYF. CDR3 DNA: TGTGCCATCACGCGAGGCTCCCAAGAGACCCAGTACTTC.

J is TRBJ2-1 and V is TRBV28; possible D gene TRBD1, 5 bases. The CDR3 has 13 residues. The V and J ends lost 3 bases and 7 bases respectively, with 10 bases between them. From germline, CDR1 is MDHEN and CDR2 SYDVKM. CDR3 protein: CASSFRSGNEQFF. CDR3 nucleotides: TGTGCCAGCAGTTTTAGGTCAGGGAATGAGCAGTTCTTC.

The J gene is TRBJ2-2, the V gene TRBV20-1; D gene uncertain. The V and J ends lost 2 bases and 5 bases respectively, with 12 bases between them. This CDR3 is built from 14 residues. Per germline, CDR1 DFQATT and CDR2 SNEGSKA (reference sequence). CDR3 sequence reads: CSARLPLTTGELFF. DNA for the CDR3: TGCAGTGCTAGACTACCCCTGACGACCGGGGAGCTGTTTTTT.

The J gene is TRBJ2-3, the V gene TRBV5-1; TRBD2 aligns across 7 bases. Germline V lookup: CDR1 SGHRS, CDR2 YFSETQ. The CDR3 is made up of 15 amino acids. Trimming took 3 bases from V and 0 from J; bases not matched to a gene: 4. CDR3 sequence reads: CASSSSGTSTDTQYF. The DNA for the CDR3 is TGCGCCAGCAGCTCTAGCGGAACGAGCACAGATACGCAGTATTTT.

This clonotype was detected a few times. The V gene is TRBV6-6, the J gene TRBJ1-6; D is possibly TRBD1 (6 bases). Trimming took off 2 bases at V and 7 bases at J, with 12 bases between the two ends. This CDR3 has 15 amino acids. CDR1 is MNHNY and CDR2 is SVGAGI in the germline V gene (reference sequence). The CDR3: CASSYQGRSNSPLHF. For the CDR3, the DNA is TGTGCCAGCAGTTACCAGGGGCGCTCCAATTCACCCCTCCACTTT.

This clonotype was seen a handful of times. J is TRBJ2-7 and V is TRBV20-1, with 11 bases fitting TRBD1. V shed 6 bases and J 3 bases; nucleotides not matched to a gene: 13. The CDR3 has 16 amino acids. Germline CDR1 is DFQATT and CDR2 is SNEGSKA (reference sequence). The DNA of the CDR3 is TGCAGTGCAGGTTTCAGAGGGACAGGGGGTTTCTACGAGCAGTACTTC. It translates to CSAGFRGTGGFYEQYF.

In its sample, this clonotype was seen a few times. The chain combines TRBV7-2 with TRBJ2-1, with 10 bases aligning to TRBD2. The V gene's germline CDR1 is SGHTA and CDR2 FQGNSA. This CDR3 has 15 residues. J was trimmed by 5 bases and V by 2 bases; bases with no gene match: 3. CDR3 sequence reads: CASSLTSGINNEQFF. Here the CDR3 DNA reads TGTGCCAGCAGCTTAACTAGCGGGATAAACAATGAGCAGTTCTTC.

The chain is built from TRBV28 and TRBJ2-3; TRBD2 aligns across 10 bases. The CDR3 consists of 14 residues. The germline CDR1 and CDR2 sequences are MDHEN and SYDVKM. After removal of 6 bases from V and 5 bases from J, the junction contained 5 bases not matched to a gene. CDR3 in amino acids: CASSPAGGVDTQYF. The DNA for the CDR3 is TGTGCCAGCAGCCCAGCGGGAGGGGTAGATACGCAGTATTTT.

The chain links TRBV7-8 to TRBJ2-7; D not resolved. V lost 4 bases to trimming and J lost 2 bases, with 9 bases between them. Looked up from germline, CDR1 is SGHVS and CDR2 is FQNEAQ. CDR3 size: 13 residues. The chain's CDR3 is CASSSLRAYEQYF. CDR3 nucleotide sequence: TGTGCCAGCAGCTCACTCCGCGCCTACGAGCAGTACTTC.

Turning to this clonotype: Germline and junction disagree at one end, which may indicate a read error. V usage is TRBV5-1 and J usage is TRBJ2-1; weak D call: TRBD1 (6 bases). This CDR3 has 15 amino acids. Germline assignment: CDR1 SGHRS and CDR2 YFSETQ. CDR3 bases: TGCGCCAGCAGTTTGGTGCCAGTGGGGGCCAATGAGCAGTTCTTC. As protein: CASSLVPVGANEQFF.

This clonotype has just a few counts. The V and J genes are TRBV6-2 or TRBV6-3 and TRBJ2-7, with D perhaps matching TRBD2 (5 bases). CDR1 is MNHEY and CDR2 is SVGEGT in the germline V gene. The V end lost 3 bases, the J end lost 0 bases, and 15 bases lay between the germline ends. The CDR3 has 16 residues. CDR3 amino acids: CASSYKEEDNSYEQYF. The CDR3 DNA sequence: TGTGCCAGCAGTTATAAGGAGGAAGACAACTCCTACGAGCAGTACTTC.

In DNA, the CDR3 is TGTGCCAGCAGTTGGAGTCTTCAGAGTTACTACGAGCAGTACTTC. Translated, it gives CASSWSLQSYYEQYF. The rearrangement links TRBV12-3 or TRBV12-4 to TRBJ2-7; D call uncertain. The CDR3 covers 15 residues. V was pared by 4 bases and J by 3 bases, with 16 bases between.

The rearrangement links TRBV29-1 to TRBJ2-7; a weak D match, TRBD1 (7 bases). The V gene lost 4 bases and the J gene lost 3 bases, with 13 bases spanning the gap. This CDR3 region has 13 residues. The V gene's germline CDR1 is SQVTM and CDR2 ANQGSEA. CDR3 DNA sequence: TGCAGCGTTGTGCAGGGGGGCCTCTACGAGCAGTACTTC. It yields the protein CSVVQGGLYEQYF.

The chain joins TRBV7-3 to TRBJ2-1, with 9 bases matching TRBD2. The CDR3 extends over 15 amino acids. The germline V gene has CDR1 SGHTA and CDR2 FQGTGA. V was clipped by 1 base and J by 9 bases; unmatched bases: 7. The CDR3 region has the DNA TGTGCCAGCAGCTTAAGCGCGGGGGGGCTCCTTGAGCAGTTCTTC. Its protein product is CASSLSAGGLLEQFF. Complete variable domain (other parts from reference TRBV7-3 and TRBJ2-1): GAGVSQTPSNKVTEKGKYVELRCDPISGHTALYWYRQSLGQGPEFLIYFQGTGAADDSGLPNDRFFAVRPEGSVSTLKIQRTERGDSAVYLCASSLSAGGLLEQFFGPGTRLTVL.

This clonotype was counted between two and nine times. In DNA form, the CDR3 reads TGTGCCAGCAGTTCTAGAGGGGGCCCGCCCAAAAACATTCAGTACTTC. Translating gives CASSSRGGPPKNIQYF. V gene TRBV12-3 or TRBV12-4 combines with J gene TRBJ2-4; TRBD1 matches at 7 bases. With 4 bases clipped from V and 2 bases from J, the junction kept 8 bases outside the gene matches. CDR3 size: 16 residues.

J is TRBJ2-4 and V is TRBV10-3, with D possibly being TRBD2 (6 bases). This CDR3 is 16 amino acids long. The V end was cut by 2 bases, the J end by 3 bases, with 14 bases between. CDR1 and CDR2 (germline): ENHRY, SYGVKD. This CDR3 reads CAISEQGRRGKNIQYF. The CDR3 bases are TGTGCCATCAGTGAGCAGGGTCGGAGGGGCAAAAACATTCAGTACTTC.

This clonotype rates as medium-sized. The rearrangement uses TRBV6-5 and TRBJ2-3, with D tentatively TRBD1 (6 bases). Trimming shortened V by 6 bases and J by 7 bases, and 14 bases separated the two germline ends. CDR1 MNHEY and CDR2 SVGAGI come from the germline V gene. This CDR3 spans 13 amino acids. CDR3 nucleotides: TGTGCCAGCAGCCCGGACAGAACCAATACGCAGTATTTT. This gives the protein CASSPDRTNTQYF.

V usage is TRBV7-2 and J usage is TRBJ2-3, with unresolved D. Per germline, CDR1 SGHTA and CDR2 FQGNSA. This CDR3 spans 15 amino acids. Trimming cost V 2 bases and J 8 bases, with 17 bases left between them. The CDR3 DNA sequence: TGTGCCAGCAGCTTACGGTGGGCAGCCCCCAGTACGCAGTATTTT. This encodes CASSLRWAAPSTQYF.

The chain carries TRBV6-2 or TRBV6-3 and TRBJ2-1; TRBD2 aligns across 9 bases. CDR3 length equals 13 residues. V was pared by 10 bases and J by 7 bases, with 8 bases of the junction left unmatched. Looked up from germline, CDR1 is MNHEY and CDR2 is SVGEGT. The CDR3 DNA is TGTGCCACAGCGGGGGGAAGTTGGAATGAGCAGTTCTTC. It codes for CATAGGSWNEQFF.

The V call is TRBV7-4, the J call TRBJ2-3; D possibly uses TRBD1 or TRBD2 (5 bases each). The CDR3 covers 15 residues. Per germline, CDR1 SGHVT and CDR2 SQSDAQ. V lost 4 bases, J lost 0 bases, and 11 bases lay in between. CDR3 residues: CASSCRDGSTDTQYF. In DNA form, the CDR3 reads TGTGCCAGCAGCTGCCGGGACGGGAGCACAGATACGCAGTATTTT.

The genes are TRBV10-3 and TRBJ2-5; D may be TRBD2 (6 bases). Between the trimmed V and J ends, which lost 2 bases and 5 bases, there was a span of 6 bases. Germline values: CDR1 ENHRY, CDR2 SYGVKD. The CDR3 runs to 12 residues. The CDR3, as DNA: TGTGCCATCAGTGAGGGGGGGGAGACCCAGTACTTC. It encodes CAISEGGETQYF.

The CDR3 bases are TGTGCCAGCAGTTATGCAGGGTCAAATCAGCCCCAGCATTTT. Translating gives CASSYAGSNQPQHF. The chain couples TRBV6-6 to TRBJ1-5; weak D call: TRBD1 (5 bases). Germline V gene data show CDR1 as MNHNY and CDR2 as SVGAGI (reference sequence). The CDR3 contains 14 residues. V was trimmed by 3 bases and J by 4 bases, leaving 10 bases between them.